This TCR beta chain is drawn from a study of T cells in Graves' hyperthyroidism and ophthalmopathy (dated by TCRdb to about 2019). About the study as a whole: Peripheral blood samples were taken at initial diagnosis, before any treatment was given. To identify TCR V-J signatures that set the groups apart, the researchers used a discovery cohort of 100 patients, made up of around 40 with Graves' ophthalmopathy and 57 with stable Graves' hyperthyroidism. Whether ophthalmopathy could be predicted prospectively was tested in an independent validation cohort made up of roughly 20 hyperthyroidism patients plus 17 patients who later progressed to ophthalmopathy. The approximately 100 discovery patients were randomly split 7:3 into training and test sets. In several Graves' hyperthyroidism patients, the study also compared T-cell repertoires from thyroid tissue with T-cell repertoires from blood. Once sampling was done, hyperthyroidism patients were given methimazole at a starting dose of 30 mg daily, whereas ophthalmopathy patients were given high-dose intravenous methylprednisolone. The paper describes TCR Vbeta CDR3 sequencing of 120 to 150 peripheral blood samples, made up of fewer than 50 ophthalmopathy patients, 70 to 75 hyperthyroidism patients and roughly 17 progressor patients.

TCR beta CDR3 regions were amplified from RNA transcripts. The TCR CDR3 was subjected to a first round of RT-PCR using the HTBI primer set and the Qiagen OneStep RT-PCR kit. Libraries were constructed in a second round of multiplex PCR, after which size selection and purification were carried out. Libraries were sequenced paired-end with 100 bp reads on an Illumina HiSeq2000. The paper's data handling went like this. SOAPnuke was used to process the raw data, with reads discarded if the reads contained adapters or uncalled bases, had a mean Phred below 15, or lacked an exact constant-primer or identifier match. COPE v1.2.5 was used to merge high-quality paired reads, and clonotypes were defined as unique nucleotide sequences. Clonotypes were aligned to IMGT TRBV, TRBD and TRBJ reference segments using MiTCR v1.1. The analysis included only V-J combinations with a frequency above 0.0001, which together covered more than 98% of the repertoires. A TCS score was defined as the ratio between F50 (clonal expansion) and ExV (chaos), using BLOSUM62-based TCRdist between CDR3 peptides within each V-J. Welch's t-statistics and random forest reduced fewer than 550 V-J features to about 13, which were used in a naive Bayes classifier (R e1071). Thyroid-blood repertoire similarity was quantified with the Morisita-Horn index. TCRdb reanalyzed the raw reads on its own, using fastp at Q25 for trimming and MiXCR for clone calling, and kept in-frame beta chains. Rows merge per CDR3 protein into single entries with the most common DNA and genes. These V and J calls derive from TCRdb rather than the authors' analysis. This sample has 700,000 to 950,000 distinct CDR3 sequences in its table, and 35% of those were observed once. In total, the top ten clones hold roughly 31% of the sample.

Beyond this particular receptor, the publication reports: In validation, progression to ophthalmopathy was predicted by the model with 55% to 71% sensitivity and under 85% specificity, a median of roughly 6.4 months before onset. Most expanded thyroid clonotypes (frequency above 0.001) were also detected in blood, suggesting blood repertoires may reflect thyroid immune responses. In cross-validation, a model built on a 13 V-J signature told ophthalmopathy apart from stable hyperthyroidism with just under 90% sensitivity and approximately 81% specificity, and in testing the same model reached 80%/75%. No statistical method was used to fix the sample size in advance, and group allocation was not hidden from the investigators.

This clonotype was recorded at least ten times. It has no known antigen specificity. It has no much larger one-base neighbor in the sample; base qualities were not kept. Stable Graves' hyperthyroidism was defined as the absence of progression to ophthalmopathy over 18 months of follow-up. Hyperthyroidism patients were newly diagnosed, had a disease duration of under 2 months, and were aged 18 to 65 years. Patients with uncontrolled infections, other autoimmune diseases, pregnancy or lactation were excluded. Clinical symptoms, serum thyroxine and TRAb, thyroid ultrasound, and orbital computed tomography formed the basis for the diagnoses. PBMCs were isolated from about 9.1 ml of fresh peripheral blood by Ficoll-Paque density gradient centrifugation. Total RNA was extracted with Trizol reagent, and quality was checked on an Agilent 2100 Bioanalyzer. V is pared back by 3 bases and J by 11 bases, with 17 bases lying between the germline termini. CDR3 length: 13 amino acids, cysteine to phenylalanine. The only DNA kept is the CDR3, 39 bases in frame from the first base. The germline V gene sets CDR1 to SGHRS and CDR2 to YFSETQ.

Here the chain combines TRBV5-1 and TRBJ1-1; tentative D gene TRBD1, with 5 bases matching. The sequenced material came from blood. This receptor was taken from a woman aged 35 to 49 with Graves' hyperthyroidism. The DNA is as follows: TGCGCCAGCAGCTGGGAAGGGGACCGGCATGCTTTCTTT. It is translated as CASSWEGDRHAFF.